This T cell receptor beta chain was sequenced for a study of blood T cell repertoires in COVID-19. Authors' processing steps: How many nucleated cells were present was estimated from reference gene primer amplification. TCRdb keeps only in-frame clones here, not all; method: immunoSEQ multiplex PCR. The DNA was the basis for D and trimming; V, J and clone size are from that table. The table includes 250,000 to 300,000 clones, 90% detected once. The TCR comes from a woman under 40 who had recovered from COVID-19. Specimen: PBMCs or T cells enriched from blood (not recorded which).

CDR3 sequence reads: CASSQKASGTYNEQFF. For the CDR3, the DNA is TGCGCCAGCAGCCAAAAGGCTAGCGGGACGTACAATGAGCAGTTCTTC. The rearrangement uses TRBV4-3 and TRBJ2-1; 9 bases are shared with TRBD2. The germline CDR1 and CDR2 sequences are LGHNA and YSLEER. The V and J ends lost 2 bases and 4 bases, in that order; junction bases with no gene match: 6. The CDR3 is 16 amino acids.